The rows below give T cell receptor beta chains drawn from one sample of a study of beta chain features in type 1 diabetes. Assay: immunoSEQ multiplex PCR; the TCRdb copy retains only in-frame clones and omits some. The sample records about 900,000 clones, roughly 17% being singletons. The specimen was naive CD4+ T cells from blood. These receptor sequences come from a woman younger than 35 in good health. Each CDR3 is given with its conserved first and last residue. Each record gives: D gene, clone size, J gene, V gene, CDR3 protein, CDR3 DNA. A D gene is named only where the DNA matches it firmly. Some rows have no size entry. The others give once, few or many, or a class for an expanded clone.

>TRBD2|.|TRBJ2-1|TRBV11-2
CASSRSGTQPRQFF
TGTGCCAGCAGCCGTAGCGGGACCCAGCCGCGGCAGTTCTTC
>.|.|TRBJ1-4|TRBV6-6
CASSYGGSKEKLFF
TGTGCCAGCAGTTACGGGGGGTCTAAGGAAAAACTGTTTTTT
>.|.|TRBJ2-3|TRBV29-1
CSVEGRVSTDTQYF
TGCAGCGTTGAGGGCAGGGTTAGCACAGATACGCAGTATTTT
>TRBD2|.|TRBJ2-3|TRBV9
CASSYSEAGGPNTQYF
TGTGCCAGCAGCTACTCGGAGGCGGGAGGGCCAAATACGCAGTATTTT
>.|few|TRBJ1-1|TRBV7-3
CASSLTGYTEAFF
TGTGCCAGCAGCTTGACGGGGTACACTGAAGCTTTCTTT
>TRBD1|few|TRBJ1-1|TRBV7-9
CASSKDPGQGKSKAFF
TGTGCCAGCAGCAAAGACCCGGGACAGGGGAAGAGTAAAGCTTTCTTT
>TRBD1|few|TRBJ2-7|TRBV11-2
CASSPRPGGSYEQYF
TGTGCCAGCAGCCCTCGGCCAGGGGGCTCCTACGAGCAGTACTTC
>.|few|TRBJ2-1|TRBV10-3
CAISESAGLGSRRFF
TGTGCCATCAGTGAGTCAGCAGGGCTGGGGTCCCGTCGGTTCTTC
>.|few|TRBJ2-7|TRBV18
CASSLNAPELTYEQYF
TGTGCCAGCTCACTAAATGCGCCGGAGCTTACCTACGAGCAGTACTTC
>.|.|TRBJ2-2|TRBV28
CASSTGTSLVNGELFF
TGTGCCAGCAGTACTGGTACTAGTCTAGTTAACGGGGAGCTGTTTTTT
>.|.|TRBJ1-1|TRBV5-1
CASSTEGRPTEAFF
TGCGCCAGCAGCACCGAGGGCAGGCCCACTGAAGCTTTCTTT
>TRBD2|.|TRBJ2-1|TRBV7-6
CASSTGTSGWDNEQFF
TGTGCCAGCAGCACCGGGACTAGCGGGTGGGACAATGAGCAGTTCTTC
>.|.|TRBJ2-7|TRBV6-5
CASSYSYQTYEQYF
TGTGCCAGCAGTTACTCGTATCAGACCTACGAGCAGTACTTC
>TRBD2|few|TRBJ2-1|TRBV7-2
CASSKGTSGSSDEQFF
TGTGCCAGCAGCAAGGGGACTAGCGGGAGTTCAGATGAGCAGTTCTTC
>.|.|TRBJ2-7|TRBV20-1
CSASGNYEQYF
TGCAGTGCTAGCGGGAACTACGAGCAGTACTTC
>TRBD1|few|TRBJ2-1|TRBV5-1
CASSKTGGDQFF
TGCGCCAGCAGCAAGACAGGGGGCGATCAGTTCTTC
>.|few|TRBJ2-1|TRBV9
CASSVSRLSEEQFF
TGTGCCAGCAGCGTAAGCCGGCTCAGCGAAGAGCAGTTCTTC
>.|.|TRBJ2-5|TRBV7-3
CASSRGSTASGETQYF
TGTGCCAGCAGCAGGGGTTCAACGGCCTCCGGAGAGACCCAGTACTTC
>.|.|TRBJ2-3|TRBV10-1
CASNRGPLDTQYF
TGCGCCAGCAACCGCGGACCCCTAGATACGCAGTATTTT
>.|.|TRBJ2-7|TRBV28
CASSLWTGYEQYF
TGTGCCAGCAGTTTATGGACAGGCTACGAGCAGTACTTC
>TRBD2|.|TRBJ2-7|TRBV19
CASSRTGGLSYEQYF
TGTGCCAGTAGTCGGACGGGAGGCCTCTCCTACGAGCAGTACTTC
>TRBD1|.|TRBJ2-6|TRBV7-9
CASSLFQGELFAGANVLTF
TGTGCCAGCAGCTTATTCCAGGGGGAGCTTTTCGCTGGGGCCAACGTCCTGACTTTC
>.|.|TRBJ2-1|TRBV6-5
CASTPGAACNEQFF
TGTGCCAGCACCCCGGGAGCGGCCTGCAATGAGCAGTTCTTC
>TRBD2|few|TRBJ2-3|TRBV9
CASSVTSGRGTDTQYF
TGTGCCAGCAGCGTAACTAGCGGGAGAGGCACAGATACGCAGTATTTT
>.|few|TRBJ2-7|TRBV6-6
CASSYGDSYEQYF
TGTGCCAGCAGTTACGGAGACAGCTACGAGCAGTACTTC
>.|.|TRBJ2-1|TRBV4-1
CASSPGRALSSYNEQFF
TGCGCCAGCAGCCCGGGCCGGGCGCTGAGCTCCTACAATGAGCAGTTCTTC
>.|few|TRBJ1-2|TRBV27
CASSWSSRGGYTF
TGTGCCAGCAGTTGGTCGTCTAGGGGGGGCTACACCTTC
>TRBD2|few|TRBJ2-7|TRBV9
CASSLSGTSGYEQYF
TGTGCCAGCAGCTTGTCCGGGACTAGCGGATACGAGCAGTACTTC
>TRBD2|.|TRBJ2-3|TRBV5-1
CASSSRAGGNTDTQYF
TGCGCCAGCAGCTCCCGAGCGGGAGGGAACACAGATACGCAGTATTTT
>.|few|TRBJ2-7|TRBV20-1
CSVPGGRLQYF
TGCAGTGTACCGGGCGGGCGGTTACAGTACTTC
>.|.|TRBJ1-1|TRBV7-2
CASSPGLENTEAFF
TGTGCCAGCAGCCCAGGACTGGAGAACACTGAAGCTTTCTTT
>.|.|TRBJ1-1|TRBV28
CASSFWETEAFF
TGTGCCAGCAGTTTCTGGGAGACTGAAGCTTTCTTT
>.|.|TRBJ1-1|TRBV15
CATSRYGGTEAFF
TGTGCCACCAGCAGGTACGGAGGCACTGAAGCTTTCTTT
>.|.|TRBJ1-4|TRBV2
CASSEHLYEKLFF
TGTGCCAGCAGTGAACATCTGTATGAAAAACTGTTTTTT
>TRBD2|.|TRBJ2-7|TRBV28
CASTPGRVVYEQYF
TGTGCCAGCACCCCCGGGAGGGTAGTCTACGAGCAGTACTTC
>.|few|TRBJ2-5|TRBV5-6
CASSSEQRIETQYF
TGTGCCAGCAGCTCGGAACAAAGGATTGAGACCCAGTACTTC
>TRBD2|.|TRBJ2-1|TRBV4-1
CASSQAPTSGRIFGQFF
TGCGCCAGCAGCCAAGCCCCGACTAGCGGGAGAATCTTTGGGCAGTTCTTC
>TRBD1|few|TRBJ2-7|TRBV25-1
CASSGNAGTGNTYEQYF
TGTGCCAGCAGTGGGAACGCCGGGACAGGGAATACCTACGAGCAGTACTTC
>TRBD2|few|TRBJ2-1|TRBV7-2
CASSPDVREGRFF
TGTGCCAGCAGCCCGGATGTGAGGGAGGGGCGGTTCTTC
>.|.|TRBJ2-1|TRBV7-9
CASSFGGSRYNEQFF
TGTGCCAGCAGCTTTGGTGGGAGTCGATACAATGAGCAGTTCTTC
>TRBD2|few|TRBJ2-3|TRBV14
CASSQLAGGPGYF
TGTGCCAGCAGCCAACTAGCGGGAGGGCCGGGGTATTTT
>.|.|TRBJ1-1|TRBV25-1
CASNRANTEAFF
TGTGCCAGCAACAGGGCAAACACTGAAGCTTTCTTT
>.|few|TRBJ2-1|TRBV7-3
CASSESRIDNEQFF
TGTGCCAGCAGCGAATCGAGGATAGACAATGAGCAGTTCTTC
>TRBD2|few|TRBJ2-1|TRBV5-4
CASSPISGSSYNEQFF
TGTGCCAGCAGCCCGATTAGCGGGAGCTCCTACAATGAGCAGTTCTTC
>TRBD2|.|TRBJ2-1|TRBV15
CATRTSGLGSYNEQFF
TGTGCCACTAGGACTAGCGGCCTCGGCTCCTACAATGAGCAGTTCTTC
>.|.|TRBJ1-5|TRBV25-1
CASNSGNQPQHF
TGTGCCAGCAACTCCGGCAATCAGCCCCAGCATTTT
>.|many|TRBJ2-7|TRBV14
CASSSVTYEQYF
TGTGCCAGCAGCTCAGTAACCTACGAGCAGTACTTC